The 6 T cell receptor beta chains given below trace back to one sample, sequenced in a study of radiation and T cells in renal cell carcinoma. Some clones are missing from TCRdb's copy, which holds only in-frame ones; the method was immunoSEQ multiplex PCR. The data show 95,000 to 150,000 clones, 82% seen once. Noted time point: baseline pretreatment blood. The treatment is: 15 Gy SBRT to primary tumor, nephrectomy 4 weeks later. The sample was blood, taken from a patient whose treatment included radiotherapy and nephrectomy. Receptor source: a woman in her fifties or sixties with renal cell carcinoma.

This clone was picked up one time. This chain connects TRBV5-1 to TRBJ2-1; TRBD2 matches at 9 bases. Trimming took 5 bases from V and 0 from J; bases not matched to a gene: 6. The CDR3 consists of 16 residues. The germline CDR1 and CDR2 sequences are SGHRS and YFSETQ. For the CDR3, the DNA is TGCGCCAGCAGTCTTATTAGCGGGAGCTCCTACAATGAGCAGTTCTTC. Its translation is CASSLISGSSYNEQFF.

The rearrangement links TRBV14 to TRBJ2-5; no definite D call. The germline V and J ends were trimmed by 2 bases and 5 bases, with 9 bases remaining between them. The CDR3 length is 13 residues. Germline lookup yields CDR1 SGHDN and CDR2 FVKESK. The DNA for the CDR3 is TGTGCCAGCAGCCAAAGAGGTCCGGAGACCCAGTACTTC. It is translated as CASSQRGPETQYF. The whole variable domain, remainder taken from reference TRBV14 and TRBJ2-5, is EAGVTQFPSHSVIEKGQTVTLRCDPISGHDNLYWYRRVMGKEIKFLLHFVKESKQDESGMPNNRFLAERTGGTYSTLKVQPAELEDSGVYFCASSQRGPETQYFGPGTRLLVL.

CDR3 nucleotide sequence: TGTGCCAGCAGCACCTCCCCCGGGGGGGGCTACACCTTC. This sequence encodes CASSTSPGGGYTF. The chain carries TRBV7-3 and TRBJ1-2, with D maybe TRBD1 (5 bases). The CDR3 runs to 13 residues. Germline loops: CDR1 SGHTA, CDR2 FQGTGA. V was shortened by 5 bases and J by 8 bases, with 15 bases between the two germline ends. The full variable domain, in which reference TRBV7-3 and TRBJ1-2 provide the parts outside the CDR3, is GAGVSQTPSNKVTEKGKYVELRCDPISGHTALYWYRQSLGQGPEFLIYFQGTGAADDSGLPNDRFFAVRPEGSVSTLKIQRTERGDSAVYLCASSTSPGGGYTFGSGTRLTVV.

The gene calls are TRBV6-1 and TRBJ1-1; D is unresolved. This CDR3 contains 14 residues. Germline V gene data show CDR1 as MNHNS and CDR2 as SASEGT. The V gene lost 1 base and the J gene lost 4 bases, with 10 bases spanning the gap. The CDR3 DNA reads as TGTGCCAGCAGTGAAGTTAACTGGGTCACTGAAGCTTTCTTT. Its translation: CASSEVNWVTEAFF.

The chain links TRBV5-1 to TRBJ1-2; TRBD1 might be the D (6 bases). The CDR3 totals 15 residues. V was shortened by 4 bases and J by 5 bases, with 18 bases between the two germline ends. Per the germline V gene, CDR1 is SGHRS and CDR2 is YFSETQ. CDR3: CASSESPGQEYGYTF. As DNA, the CDR3 is TGCGCCAGCAGCGAGAGTCCGGGACAAGAATATGGCTACACCTTC.

This chain joins TRBV7-9 and TRBJ2-7, with D possibly being TRBD1 (6 bases). The V end lost 5 bases, the J end lost 7 bases, and 18 bases lay between the germline ends. The CDR3 runs 14 residues. Germline CDR1 is SEHNR and CDR2 is FQNEAQ (reference sequence). The CDR3 DNA sequence: TGTGCCAGCAGCCCCCGGCAGGGGCCACTGGAGCAGTACTTC. Translating gives CASSPRQGPLEQYF.